The clone carrying this T cell receptor (beta chain) has at least ten counts. Its antigen is undetermined. This entry is derived from a study of Graves' ophthalmopathy and Graves' hyperthyroidism. RNA transcripts were the template, and TCR beta CDR3 regions were amplified from them. HTBI primers were employed in first-round RT-PCR, then a second-round multiplex PCR followed. TCRdb itself ran the multiplex PCR reads through MiXCR, one entry per CDR3 protein. The data contain more than 1,000,000 distinct CDR3 sequences, approximately 35% of them seen just once; the ten biggest clones take up 11%. Study outcomes and limitations: Ophthalmopathy progression was predicted with around 71% sensitivity and about 72% specificity. Blood was where most expanded thyroid clonotypes above 0.001 frequency also turned up.

Hyperthyroidism patients had new diagnoses, durations under 2 months, and ages of 18 to 65. Other autoimmune diseases, uncontrolled infections, pregnancy or lactation excluded patients from enrollment. The receptor was derived from an adult man with Graves' hyperthyroidism. The material sequenced was peripheral blood or thyroid tissue (not recorded which).

CDR3 protein: CASSFLGATNEKLFF. In DNA, the CDR3 is TGTGCCAGCAGCTTCTTGGGGGCAACTAATGAAAAACTGTTTTTT. This rearrangement joins TRBV7-2 to TRBJ1-4; D may be TRBD1 (5 bases). Germline CDR1 reads SGHTA; CDR2 reads FQGNSA. CDR3 length: 15 residues. V gave up 3 bases and J gave up 0 bases, with 8 bases separating them. Variable domain in full (rest from reference TRBV7-2 and TRBJ1-4): GAGVSQSPSNKVTEKGKDVELRCDPISGHTALYWYRQSLGQGLEFLIYFQGNSAPDKSGLPSDRFSAERTGGSVSTLTIQRTQQEDSAVYLCASSFLGATNEKLFFGSGTQLSVL.